What follows are 21 T cell receptor beta chains derived from one specimen sequenced in a study of blood T cell repertoires in COVID-19. Sequencing used immunoSEQ multiplex PCR; TCRdb keeps in-frame clones, though not all of them. The data contain some 89,000 clones, less than 85% of them seen just once; the ten biggest clones take up 6% to 8.5%. Sequences were obtained from peripheral blood. These receptor sequences come from a man between 65 and 85 years old with acute or convalescent COVID-19.

The gene calls are TRBV30 and TRBJ1-5, with 10 bases aligning to TRBD1. The CDR3 has 18 amino acids. The germline V gene has CDR1 GTSNPN and CDR2 SVGIG (reference sequence). V was clipped by 1 base and J by 1 base; unmatched bases: 10. The CDR3 DNA reads TGTGCCTGGAGTGGCGGGACAGGGGTCCCATGCAGCAATCAGCCCCAGCATTTT. As protein: CAWSGGTGVPCSNQPQHF.

Here the CDR3 reads CASSLQGGFNTGELFF. The CDR3 DNA reads as TGCGCCAGCAGCTTGCAGGGCGGATTCAACACCGGGGAGCTGTTTTTT. The genes are TRBV5-1 and TRBJ2-2; tentatively, D is TRBD1 (5 bases). Germline CDR1 reads SGHRS; CDR2 reads YFSETQ. There are 16 residues in the CDR3. Trimming took off 1 base at V and 2 bases at J, with 12 bases between the two ends.

The J gene is TRBJ2-3, the V gene TRBV5-4, with 8 bases lining up with TRBD2. Germline loops: CDR1 SGHNT, CDR2 YYREEE (reference sequence). CDR3 length: 15 residues. Trimming at V came to 1 base and at J to 4 bases, leaving 5 bases not matched to a gene. The CDR3 loop reads CASSLHPGGADTQYF. CDR3 coding DNA: TGTGCCAGCAGCTTGCACCCGGGGGGGGCAGATACGCAGTATTTT.

This clone has just one count. V gene TRBV7-9 combines with J gene TRBJ2-1; 11 bases match TRBD1. V was pared by 4 bases and J by 2 bases, with 7 bases of the junction left unmatched. The germline CDR1 and CDR2 sequences are SEHNR and FQNEAQ (reference sequence). The CDR3 has 17 amino acids. CDR3 protein: CASSWGGGQGAYNEQFF. DNA for the CDR3: TGTGCCAGCAGCTGGGGAGGGGGACAGGGGGCCTACAATGAGCAGTTCTTC.

The chain couples TRBV6-6 to TRBJ1-5; tentatively, D is TRBD1 (6 bases). The CDR3 runs 17 residues. Germline V gives CDR1 MNHNY, CDR2 SVGAGI (reference sequence). Trimming pared 7 bases from V and 3 bases from J, leaving 22 bases between. The CDR3 DNA reads TGTGCCAGCAATCGAGATTTGGACAGTGAACTCAATCAGCCCCAGCATTTT. It encodes CASNRDLDSELNQPQHF.

The CDR3 region is CASSLGTSGSTEQFF. CDR3 bases: TGTGCCAGCTCACTCGGGACTAGCGGGAGCACTGAGCAGTTCTTC. The chain joins TRBV18 to TRBJ2-1, with 14 positions matching TRBD2. Looked up from germline, CDR1 is KGHSH and CDR2 is LQKENI. The CDR3 sequence is 15 residues long. V trimming: 4 bases; J trimming: 9 bases; junction bases outside the gene matches: 5.

This chain links TRBV6-5 with TRBJ1-5; 7 nucleotides match TRBD1. V trimming: 8 bases; J trimming: 7 bases; junction bases outside the gene matches: 8. This CDR3 region has 13 residues. Germline CDR1 MNHEY, CDR2 SVGAGI. The CDR3 DNA sequence: TGTGCCAGCGGTAAGGACAGGCGACAGCCCCAGCATTTT. Amino acids: CASGKDRRQPQHF.

A single count supports this clone. The rearrangement uses TRBV12-5 and TRBJ2-3, with D possibly matching TRBD2 (5 bases). The V gene lost 1 base and the J gene lost 3 bases, with 5 bases spanning the gap. CDR3 length equals 13 residues. Germline V CDR1 and CDR2: LGHNT, FRNRAP. This CDR3 is CASGLGGTDTQYF. As DNA, the CDR3 is TGTGCTAGTGGTTTGGGCGGGACAGATACGCAGTATTTT.

The rearrangement links TRBV19 to TRBJ1-1; 8 bases fit TRBD1. J gave up 4 bases and V 2 bases, and 6 bases lay outside the gene matches. This CDR3 has 15 amino acids. The germline V gene has CDR1 LNHDA and CDR2 SQIVND (reference sequence). The CDR3 loop is CASSIQGARGTEAFF. CDR3 coding DNA: TGTGCCAGTAGTATACAGGGGGCGAGGGGCACTGAAGCTTTCTTT.

The chain links TRBV18 to TRBJ1-1; the match to TRBD1 covers 10 bases. J gave up 4 bases and V 2 bases, and 7 bases lay outside the gene matches. Germline values: CDR1 KGHSH, CDR2 LQKENI. CDR3 length: 16 amino acids. This chain's CDR3 is CASSPDRGQKSTEAFF. In DNA form, the CDR3 reads TGTGCCAGCTCACCAGACAGGGGGCAAAAAAGCACTGAAGCTTTCTTT.

This sequence joins TRBV10-2 and TRBJ2-4, with TRBD1 matching over 10 bases. Per germline, CDR1 WSHSY and CDR2 SAAADI. Trimming took 7 bases from V and 12 from J; bases not matched to a gene: 12. CDR3 length: 14 amino acids. The CDR3 sequence: CASKEGTGVEAQYF. CDR3 in DNA: TGCGCCAGCAAAGAAGGGACAGGGGTCGAGGCTCAGTACTTC.

The chain uses TRBV2 and TRBJ1-1; TRBD1 matches at 7 bases. Per the germline V gene, CDR1 is SNHLY and CDR2 is FYNNEI. The trim removed 7 bases at V and 1 base at J, leaving 6 bases unmatched. This CDR3 has 14 residues. For the CDR3, the DNA is TGTGCCAGCAATGGGGACAGCAAGAACACTGAAGCTTTCTTT. This sequence encodes CASNGDSKNTEAFF.

This clone was seen a few times. The chain couples TRBV6-5 to TRBJ2-2, with D hard to call. Germline V gene sequence: CDR1 MNHEY, CDR2 SVGAGI. The CDR3 is 11 amino acids. Between the trimmed V and J ends, which lost 8 bases and 5 bases, there was a span of 6 bases. CDR3 residues: CASGLTGELFF. CDR3 coding DNA: TGTGCCAGCGGGCTAACCGGGGAGCTGTTTTTT.

The chain uses TRBV5-1 and TRBJ2-7, with 10 bases matching TRBD2. CDR1 SGHRS and CDR2 YFSETQ come from the germline V gene. Losses at the gene ends were 4 bases for V and 5 bases for J; bases not matched to a gene: 9. The CDR3 is made up of 15 amino acids. CDR3 loop: CASSPVGLAGDEQYF. The CDR3 nucleotides are TGCGCCAGCAGCCCGGTAGGTCTAGCGGGAGACGAGCAGTACTTC.

V gene TRBV5-6 combines with J gene TRBJ2-7, with 8 bases that match TRBD2. Germline V CDR1 and CDR2: SGHDT, YYEEEE. The CDR3 runs 14 residues. V was pared by 4 bases and J by 4 bases, with 7 bases of the junction left unmatched. CDR3 coding DNA: TGTGCCAGCAGCCATCAACTAGCGGAGTACGAGCAGTACTTC. Encoded protein: CASSHQLAEYEQYF.

The chain joins TRBV7-9 to TRBJ2-1, with unresolved D. Per germline, CDR1 SEHNR and CDR2 FQNEAQ (reference sequence). The CDR3 is 13 residues long. The V end lost 5 bases, the J end lost 9 bases, and 14 bases lay between the germline ends. The CDR3 nucleotides read TGTGCCAGCAGCCCGCCTAGAAAGGCTGAGCAGTTCTTC. It encodes CASSPPRKAEQFF.

Comment on this clone: No conserved phenylalanine or tryptophan is present at the end of the CDR3, so a read error is the likely explanation. The limits of the CDR3 on the DNA are not certain, so only TCRdb's listed CDR3 is given. The chain is built from TRBV12-3 or TRBV12-4 and TRBJ2-4; the D segment call TRBD2 is taken from the table without a DNA check. The CDR3 extends over 8 residues, inclusive of both ends. CDR3 amino acids: CASSPSFC.

This clone appeared once. This chain joins TRBV6-6 and TRBJ2-3; D gene ambiguous. V was cut by 5 bases and J by 6 bases, with 6 bases left in between. There are 11 residues in the CDR3. CDR1 is MNHNY, CDR2 SVGAGI, per germline (reference sequence). CDR3 protein: CASSPRDTQYF. In DNA, the CDR3 is TGTGCCAGCAGTCCTCGGGATACGCAGTATTTT.

V is TRBV30 and J is TRBJ1-1, with no clear D. Trimming pared 1 base from V and 0 bases from J, leaving 9 bases between. The V gene's germline CDR1 is GTSNPN and CDR2 SVGIG (reference sequence). The CDR3 is 14 amino acids. CDR3 protein: CAWSGASMNTEAFF. The CDR3 DNA reads as TGTGCCTGGAGTGGGGCCTCTATGAACACTGAAGCTTTCTTT.

This clone came up once. The chain combines TRBV2 with TRBJ1-6; D may be TRBD1 (5 bases). From germline, CDR1 is SNHLY and CDR2 FYNNEI. The ends were cut back, 5 bases at V and 9 bases at J, with 17 bases in the middle. This CDR3 region has 15 residues. CDR3 sequence reads: CASSPAGMARSPLHF. The CDR3 DNA reads as TGTGCCAGCAGTCCCGCAGGGATGGCTCGTTCACCCCTCCACTTT.

V gene TRBV19 combines with J gene TRBJ1-1; no reliable D call. The V gene's germline CDR1 is LNHDA and CDR2 SQIVND (reference sequence). The CDR3 contains 13 residues. V gave up 3 bases and J gave up 6 bases, with 11 bases separating them. The CDR3 reads CASSIRGSAEAFF. Here the CDR3 DNA reads TGTGCCAGTAGTATCCGAGGGAGCGCTGAAGCTTTCTTT.